The table lists the clone carrying this TCR beta chain with a count of one. TCRdb's table, derived via immunoSEQ multiplex PCR, lists solely in-frame clones and lacks some. The sample has approximately 79,000 clones, 85% to 95% seen once. The sample comes from a study of technical replicates of blood from a handful of donors. V lost 6 bases and J lost 5, with 13 bases in between. The CDR3 consists of 13 residues. Germline V CDR1 and CDR2: MDHEN, SYDVKM. The gene calls are TRBV28 and TRBJ1-2; D possibly corresponds to TRBD1 (6 bases). This sequence originates from a human donor in good health. What was sequenced was T cells isolated from PBMCs. The CDR3 nucleotides are TGTGCCAGCAGCACAGGGTACCTATATGGCTACACCTTC. Its protein is CASSTGYLYGYTF.